These 11 T cell receptor beta chains were sequenced from one sample in a study of T cell responses to AZD1222 COVID-19 vaccine. Here immunoSEQ multiplex PCR was the method, and the copy in TCRdb shows in-frame clones only, minus some. The sample gives about 160,000 clones, approximately 91% of which show up once; 3% to 4% is in the top ten. This material consisted of peripheral blood, taken 28 days after the second AZD1222 dose. These receptors all come from an adult who received the AZD1222 COVID-19 vaccine.

This chain connects TRBV5-4 to TRBJ2-2, with TRBD2 matching 8 bases. The CDR3 sequence is 17 residues long. V lost 4 bases, J lost 4 bases, and 12 bases stayed unmatched. Per the germline V gene, CDR1 is SGHNT and CDR2 is YYREEE (reference sequence). The CDR3 DNA follows: TGTGCCAGCAGCCCCCGGACAGCGGGAGTAGGCACCGGGGAGCTGTTTTTT. Its protein is CASSPRTAGVGTGELFF.

This chain connects TRBV6-5 to TRBJ2-2, with 10 bases lining up with TRBD1. Losses at the gene ends were 5 bases for V and 5 bases for J; bases not matched to a gene: 5. The CDR3 sequence is 15 residues long. CDR1 MNHEY and CDR2 SVGAGI come from the germline V gene. In DNA form, the CDR3 reads TGTGCCAGCAGTACCGGGACAGGGGAAACCGGGGAGCTGTTTTTT. The encoded protein is CASSTGTGETGELFF.

This sequence joins TRBV6-4 and TRBJ2-1; weak D call: TRBD1 (5 bases). The CDR3 sequence is 13 residues long. Deletions cut 6 bases from V and 4 bases from J, with 10 bases between. Germline CDR1 and CDR2: MRHNA and SNTAGT. The CDR3 region is CASSVDSYNEQFF. Here the CDR3 DNA reads TGTGCCAGCAGCGTAGACAGTTACAATGAGCAGTTCTTC.

The chain has TRBV9 and TRBJ2-2; 8 nucleotides line up with TRBD2. After removal of 0 bases from V and 2 bases from J, the junction contained 12 bases not matched to a gene. The CDR3 loop spans 19 amino acids. Germline V lookup: CDR1 SGDLS, CDR2 YYNGEE. As DNA, the CDR3 is TGTGCCAGCAGCGTAGTAGTCCCTGGGGTAGCGGGAAACACCGGGGAGCTGTTTTTT. Its translation is CASSVVVPGVAGNTGELFF.

The CDR3 sequence is CASGKIVWAERGAPLHF. CDR3 coding DNA: TGTGCCAGCGGAAAAATCGTATGGGCGGAGCGAGGAGCACCCCTCCACTTT. The chain links TRBV27 to TRBJ1-6, with D unresolved. CDR1 is MNHEY, CDR2 SMNVEV, per germline (reference sequence). V was clipped by 8 bases and J by 11 bases, with 28 bases between them. The CDR3 loop spans 17 amino acids.

The V gene is TRBV15, the J gene TRBJ1-2, with D tentatively TRBD1 (5 bases). Germline loops: CDR1 LNHNV, CDR2 YYDKDF (reference sequence). V dropped 0 bases and J dropped 7 bases, with 18 bases sitting between them. The CDR3 sequence is 16 residues long. The CDR3 DNA is TGTGCCACCAGCAGAGACGGGCGGGGGACTGTTTCTGGCTACACCTTC. It translates to CATSRDGRGTVSGYTF.

The rearrangement joins TRBV9 to TRBJ2-5; 7 nucleotides match TRBD2. The CDR3 contains 14 residues. The J segment lost 1 base and the V segment lost 1 base, leaving 1 base of the junction unmatched. The germline CDR1 and CDR2 sequences are SGDLS and YYNGEE. DNA of the CDR3: TGTGCCAGCAGCGTATCGGGGGGCCAAGAGACCCAGTACTTC. This sequence encodes CASSVSGGQETQYF.

This clone was seen a few times. This sequence joins TRBV4-2 and TRBJ2-7, with D possibly TRBD1 on 6 matching bases. The V end lost 2 bases, the J end lost 6 bases, and 14 bases lay between the germline ends. CDR3 size: 14 residues. Germline V lookup: CDR1 LGHNA, CDR2 YNFKEQ. In nucleotides, the CDR3 is TGTGCCAGCAGCCAAAGCCACAGGGTCGGCGAGCAGTACTTC. This translates into CASSQSHRVGEQYF.

The chain employs TRBV2 and TRBJ1-1, with TRBD1 identical over 7 bases. Per the germline V gene, CDR1 is SNHLY and CDR2 is FYNNEI. This CDR3 region has 16 residues. Unmatched junction bases numbered 11, after V lost 7 bases and J lost 0 bases. The CDR3 region has the DNA TGTGCCAGCACGAACCGGGACAGACGAATGAACACTGAAGCTTTCTTT. The encoded protein is CASTNRDRRMNTEAFF.

The chain joins TRBV6-5 to TRBJ2-5; D is tentatively TRBD1 or TRBD2 (7 bases each). Germline V gives CDR1 MNHEY, CDR2 SVGAGI. V was clipped by 4 bases and J by 4 bases, with 16 bases between them. This CDR3 comprises 15 residues. CDR3 DNA sequence: TGTGCCAGCAGTTCAGCGGGGCCAGGGGGAGAGACCCAGTACTTC. Residues: CASSSAGPGGETQYF.

DNA for the CDR3: TGTGCCAGCACCCTCCGGGGAGCGGGGGGGCAAGAGACCCAGTACTTC. Its translation is CASTLRGAGGQETQYF. The rearrangement uses TRBV2 and TRBJ2-5; 10 bases match TRBD2. The CDR3 is 16 residues long. In germline, CDR1 is SNHLY, CDR2 FYNNEI. J was trimmed by 2 bases and V by 7 bases; bases with no gene match: 10.